This TCR beta chain was captured in a study of cytomegalovirus exposure and HLA in healthy donors. General study points: A link between a missense DCLRE1C variant and TCR beta V- and J-gene trimming emerged from a later analysis. Most TCR beta V segments were productive about 90% or about 30% of the time in an earlier analysis.

The CDR3 contains 15 residues. Germline V gene data show CDR1 as SGHRS and CDR2 as YFSETQ. V lost 0 bases and J lost 2, with 9 bases in between. Comments on this clone: The antigen is unknown.

60 Vbeta and 13 Jbeta primers were used in PCR. Clones were sequenced by immunoSEQ multiplex PCR, and TCRdb holds only the in-frame ones, with some missing. This table has around 190,000 clones, 65% to 85% appearing once. This sequence was found in a man in his sixties in good health and CMV-seronegative. The chain combines TRBV5-1 with TRBJ1-5; D gene uncertain. Specimen: PBMCs. CDR3 nucleotides: TGCGCCAGCAGCTTGGACAGCTTTCGCAATCAGCCCCAGCATTTT. Its translation is CASSLDSFRNQPQHF.